Sequencing of this T cell receptor (beta chain) was carried out in a study of T-cell reconstitution after alpha-beta-depleted transplantation in children. This clonotype was seen a handful of times. This CDR3 spans 17 amino acids. V was clipped by 0 bases and J by 1 base, with 16 bases between them. Germline V gene data show CDR1 as DFQATT and CDR2 as SNEGSKA (reference sequence). Unique molecular identifiers were built into the TCRbeta library. From the PCR reads, TCRdb called clonotypes with MiXCR, one entry per CDR3 protein. The sample includes around 400,000 distinct CDR3 sequences, just over 20% seen only once; the top ten take 3% to 4%.

The TCR comes from a human donor who donated a stem cell graft to a child with acute myeloid leukemia. The V call is TRBV20-1, the J call TRBJ2-1; maybe TRBD2 (5 bases). This specimen consisted of PBMCs from the stem cell graft donor, obtained from the stem cell graft. CDR3 sequence (DNA): TGCAGTGCTAGAGATCGGGGAAGCCCTAAATCCTACAATGAGCAGTTCTTC. This encodes CSARDRGSPKSYNEQFF.